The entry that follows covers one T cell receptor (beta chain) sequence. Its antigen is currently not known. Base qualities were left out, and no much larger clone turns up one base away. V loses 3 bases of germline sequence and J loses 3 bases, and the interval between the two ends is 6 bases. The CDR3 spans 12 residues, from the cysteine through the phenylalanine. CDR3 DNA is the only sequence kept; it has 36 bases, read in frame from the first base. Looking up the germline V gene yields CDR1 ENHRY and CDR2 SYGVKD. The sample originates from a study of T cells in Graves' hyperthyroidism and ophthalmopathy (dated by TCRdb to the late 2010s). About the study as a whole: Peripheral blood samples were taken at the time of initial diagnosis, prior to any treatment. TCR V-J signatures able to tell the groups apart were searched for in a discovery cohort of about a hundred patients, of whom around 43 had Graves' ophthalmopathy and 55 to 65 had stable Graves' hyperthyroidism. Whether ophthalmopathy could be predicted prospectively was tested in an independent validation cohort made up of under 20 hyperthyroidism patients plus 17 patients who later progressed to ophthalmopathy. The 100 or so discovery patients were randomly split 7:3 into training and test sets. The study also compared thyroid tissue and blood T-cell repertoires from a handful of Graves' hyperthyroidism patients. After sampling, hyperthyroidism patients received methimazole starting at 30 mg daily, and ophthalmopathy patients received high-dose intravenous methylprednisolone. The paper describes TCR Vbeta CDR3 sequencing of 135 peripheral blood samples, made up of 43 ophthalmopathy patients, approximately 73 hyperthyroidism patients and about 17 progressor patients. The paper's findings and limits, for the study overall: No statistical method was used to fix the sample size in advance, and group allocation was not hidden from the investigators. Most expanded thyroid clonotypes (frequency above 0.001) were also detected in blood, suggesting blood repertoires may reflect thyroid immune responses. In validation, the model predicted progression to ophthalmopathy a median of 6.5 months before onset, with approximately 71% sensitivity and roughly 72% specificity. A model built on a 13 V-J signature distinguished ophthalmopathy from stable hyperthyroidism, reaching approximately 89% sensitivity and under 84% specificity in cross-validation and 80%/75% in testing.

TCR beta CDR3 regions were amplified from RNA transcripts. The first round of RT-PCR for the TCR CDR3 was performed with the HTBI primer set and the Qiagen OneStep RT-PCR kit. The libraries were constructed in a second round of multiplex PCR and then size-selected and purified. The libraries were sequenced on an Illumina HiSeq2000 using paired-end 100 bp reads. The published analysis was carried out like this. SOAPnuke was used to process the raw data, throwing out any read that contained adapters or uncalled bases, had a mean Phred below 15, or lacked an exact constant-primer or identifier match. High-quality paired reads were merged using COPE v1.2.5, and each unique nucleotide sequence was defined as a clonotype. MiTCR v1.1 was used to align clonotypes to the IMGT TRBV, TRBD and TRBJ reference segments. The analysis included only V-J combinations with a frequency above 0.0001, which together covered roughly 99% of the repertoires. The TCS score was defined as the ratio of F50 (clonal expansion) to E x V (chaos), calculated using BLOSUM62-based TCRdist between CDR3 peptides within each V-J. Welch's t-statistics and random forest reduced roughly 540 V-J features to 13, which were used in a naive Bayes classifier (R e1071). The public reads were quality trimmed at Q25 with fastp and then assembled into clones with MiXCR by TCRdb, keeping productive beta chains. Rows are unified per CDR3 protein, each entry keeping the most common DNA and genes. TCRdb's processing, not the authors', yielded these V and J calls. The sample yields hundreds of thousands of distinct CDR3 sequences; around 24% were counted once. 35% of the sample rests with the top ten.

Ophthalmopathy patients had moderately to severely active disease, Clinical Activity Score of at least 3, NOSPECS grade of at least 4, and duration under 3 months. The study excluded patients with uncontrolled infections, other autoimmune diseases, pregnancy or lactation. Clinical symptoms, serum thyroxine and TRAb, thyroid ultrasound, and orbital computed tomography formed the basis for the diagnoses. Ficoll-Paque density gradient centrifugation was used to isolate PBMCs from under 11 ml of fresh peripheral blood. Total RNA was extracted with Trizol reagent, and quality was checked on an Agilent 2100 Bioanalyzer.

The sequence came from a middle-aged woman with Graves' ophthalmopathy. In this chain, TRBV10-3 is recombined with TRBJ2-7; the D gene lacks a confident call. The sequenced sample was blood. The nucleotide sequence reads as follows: TGTGCCATCAGTGAAGGCTTCTACGAGCAGTACTTC. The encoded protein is CAISEGFYEQYF.